This TCR beta chain was retrieved from a study of tumor-infiltrating lymphocytes in primary liver carcinoma. Priming with a constant-region primer yielded TCR beta cDNA from about 500 ng total RNA. TCR beta libraries came from three nested multiplex PCR rounds using slightly modified ARM-PCR. TRBV1-TRBV30 forward primers and a C-beta reverse primer were used in the first two PCR rounds, which each ran for approximately 10 cycles. TCRdb re-called the multiplex PCR reads through MiXCR, storing one row per CDR3 protein. The sample lists 300,000 to 350,000 distinct CDR3 sequences, 50% to 60% occurring once. Unsorted whole blood supplied the blood RNA, and germline DNA was isolated too. The V and J ends lost 3 bases and 1 base respectively, with 15 bases between them. This CDR3 spans 17 amino acids. The germline V gene encodes CDR1 MNHEY and CDR2 SVGAGI.

The sequencing sample was made of peripheral blood. The chain couples TRBV6-5 to TRBJ2-2; no definite D call. The sequence was collected from a woman aged 25 to 45 with primary liver carcinoma and hepatitis B virus infection. The CDR3 coding sequence is TGTGCCAGCAGTTATAATTCAGCGATGGAGAACACCGGGGAGCTGTTTTTT. Encoded protein: CASSYNSAMENTGELFF.